These 15 T cell receptor beta chains originate from one sample sequenced in a study of T-cell reconstitution after alpha-beta-depleted transplantation in children listed by TCRdb under 2016. According to the study, the label for this sample's treatment or condition signals: allogeneic hematopoietic cell transplantation with graft depleted of TCRalphabeta T cells and CD19 B cells. The library came from PCR. Reads for this sample came from an Illumina HiSeq 2500. TCR library preparation used molecular barcoding, with unique molecular identifiers applied to normalize quantification of the TCRbeta repertoire. Using fastp trimming at Q25 and MiXCR clonotype assembly, TCRdb reanalyzed the public sequencing data and kept in-frame beta chains. One record per CDR3 amino acid sequence lists the most common genes and DNA. The sample table contains approximately 47,000 distinct CDR3 sequences; only one count was recorded for approximately 52% of them. Approximately 38% of the sample belongs to the ten largest clones.

Sequences were derived from peripheral blood, sampled before TCRalphabeta/CD19-depleted stem cell transplant. The receptors were gathered from a boy under two years old with SCID, due to receive a stem cell transplant.

This chain uses TRBV5-6 with TRBJ1-2; D perhaps matches TRBD1 (5 bases). Germline CDR1 is SGHDT and CDR2 is YYEEEE. The length of the CDR3 is 16 residues. Trimming pared 0 bases from V and 3 bases from J, leaving 15 bases between. The chain's CDR3 is CASSLAAAGKDYGYTF. CDR3 sequence (DNA): TGTGCCAGCAGCTTGGCAGCGGCAGGGAAGGACTATGGCTACACCTTC.

The chain uses TRBV6-1 and TRBJ2-3, with 13 bases that match TRBD2. The V gene's germline CDR1 is MNHNS and CDR2 SASEGT. The CDR3 runs 15 residues. V dropped 2 bases and J dropped 4; count of bases not matched to a gene: 0. CDR3: CASSETSGGADTQYF. In DNA, the CDR3 is TGTGCCAGCAGTGAAACTAGCGGGGGGGCAGATACGCAGTATTTT.

This clonotype has just a few counts. This chain links TRBV20-1 with TRBJ2-7, with TRBD2 as a possible D gene (6 bases). The germline V gene encodes CDR1 DFQATT and CDR2 SNEGSKA (reference sequence). The CDR3 loop spans 14 amino acids. CDR3: CSVLVRGSSYEQYF. The CDR3 nucleotides read TGCAGCGTCTTGGTCCGGGGGAGCTCCTACGAGCAGTACTTC.

In this sample, this clonotype is medium-sized. The chain employs TRBV5-4 and TRBJ2-3; 12 bases agree with TRBD2. Germline CDR1 is SGHNT and CDR2 is YYREEE (reference sequence). The CDR3 runs 19 residues. V was pared by 0 bases and J by 0 bases, with 8 bases of the junction left unmatched. The CDR3 coding sequence is TGTGCCAGCAGCTTGGGGCTAGCGGGGGGGCCTGCTAGCACAGATACGCAGTATTTT. Its protein is CASSLGLAGGPASTDTQYF.

The genes are TRBV4-3 and TRBJ2-7; TRBD1 might be the D (5 bases). The germline V and J ends were trimmed by 6 bases and 4 bases, with 16 bases remaining between them. This CDR3 has 14 amino acids. Germline V gives CDR1 LGHNA, CDR2 YSLEER. CDR3 sequence: CASRVAGIIYEQYF. CDR3 nucleotides: TGCGCCAGCAGGGTGGCAGGGATTATATACGAGCAGTACTTC.

This clonotype was counted only a few times. This chain uses TRBV10-3 with TRBJ2-7; D not resolved. CDR1 and CDR2 (germline): ENHRY, SYGVKD. This CDR3 is built from 14 residues. The V gene lost 0 bases and the J gene lost 0 bases, with 6 bases spanning the gap. As DNA, the CDR3 is TGTGCCATCAGTGAGTCGGCCGGCTCCTACGAGCAGTACTTC. Translating it yields CAISESAGSYEQYF.

The rearrangement joins TRBV7-2 to TRBJ2-2; D perhaps matches TRBD1 (6 bases). Germline-derived CDR1 and CDR2 are SGHTA and FQGNSA. The CDR3 contains 16 residues. The V end lost 1 base, the J end lost 0 bases, and 9 bases lay between the germline ends. CDR3 in amino acids: CASSLGGLANTGELFF. The CDR3 DNA reads TGTGCCAGCAGCTTAGGGGGGCTAGCGAACACCGGGGAGCTGTTTTTT.

This clonotype has a single count. V gene TRBV5-1 combines with J gene TRBJ2-2, with TRBD1 as a possible D gene (5 bases). Trimming left V 3 bases short and J 2 bases short, with 11 bases between. CDR3 length equals 15 residues. Germline V gene lookup returns CDR1 SGHRS and CDR2 YFSETQ. The CDR3: CASSSDTTNTGELFF. In DNA form, the CDR3 reads TGCGCCAGCAGCTCGGACACCACTAACACCGGGGAGCTGTTTTTT.

The CDR3 DNA sequence: TGCAGTGCTAGAAGGGCTAGCGGGGGAACGTTTTCCTACGAGCAGTACTTC. Translating gives CSARRASGGTFSYEQYF. The V and J genes are TRBV20-1 and TRBJ2-7; 10 bases fit TRBD2. This CDR3 comprises 17 residues. V was pared by 2 bases and J by 1 base, with 11 bases of the junction left unmatched. Germline CDR1 is DFQATT and CDR2 is SNEGSKA (reference sequence).

The chain combines TRBV6-1 with TRBJ2-7, with a weak D call TRBD1 (6 bases). The CDR3 loop spans 14 amino acids. Trimming shortened V by 2 bases and J by 0 bases, and 8 bases separated the two germline ends. CDR1 and CDR2 (germline): MNHNS, SASEGT. CDR3 DNA sequence: TGTGCCAGCAGTGAAAGGACAGTCTCCTACGAGCAGTACTTC. Encoded protein: CASSERTVSYEQYF.

This chain joins TRBV7-9 and TRBJ2-3; no reliable D call. CDR3 length equals 13 residues. The V gene lost 0 bases and the J gene lost 4 bases, with 5 bases spanning the gap. Germline CDR1 is SEHNR and CDR2 is FQNEAQ (reference sequence). The CDR3 bases are TGTGCCAGCAGCTTAGCCCGTGCAGATACGCAGTATTTT. Translated, it gives CASSLARADTQYF.

The rearrangement links TRBV20-1 to TRBJ1-1; the match to TRBD1 covers 8 bases. Germline V gives CDR1 DFQATT, CDR2 SNEGSKA (reference sequence). The CDR3 covers 12 residues. Losses at the gene ends were 3 bases for V and 3 bases for J; bases not matched to a gene: 0. The CDR3 sequence is CSARTGDTEAFF. In DNA, the CDR3 is TGCAGTGCTAGGACAGGGGACACTGAAGCTTTCTTT.

This chain links TRBV5-1 with TRBJ2-1; the D gene is possibly TRBD2 (6 bases). This CDR3 region has 14 residues. Germline values: CDR1 SGHRS, CDR2 YFSETQ. Trimming removed 3 bases from V and 8 bases from J, with 15 bases in between. The chain's CDR3 is CASSWDPPGDEQFF. CDR3 nucleotides: TGCGCCAGCAGCTGGGACCCCCCGGGGGATGAGCAGTTCTTC.

In this sample, this clonotype turned up a few times. The chain recombines TRBV4-2 with TRBJ2-7, with 10 bases lining up with TRBD2. Trimming at V came to 1 base and at J to 4 bases, leaving 10 bases not matched to a gene. The germline V gene encodes CDR1 LGHNA and CDR2 YNFKEQ. CDR3 size: 17 residues. CDR3 DNA sequence: TGTGCCAGCAGCCAAGGGTACGCACTAGCGGGGACGTACGAGCAGTACTTC. This gives the protein CASSQGYALAGTYEQYF.

This clonotype was seen a few times. V is TRBV7-8 and J is TRBJ2-3; 8 nucleotides match TRBD1. CDR3 length equals 15 residues. Losses at the gene ends were 5 bases for V and 2 bases for J; bases not matched to a gene: 6. Germline V gene lookup returns CDR1 SGHVS and CDR2 FQNEAQ. This chain's CDR3 is CASSTWDRLTDTQYF. The CDR3 DNA follows: TGTGCCAGCAGCACCTGGGACAGGCTCACAGATACGCAGTATTTT.